Each of the 31 T cell receptor beta chains below was sequenced from the same sample in a study of blood T cell repertoires in COVID-19. Profiling relied on immunoSEQ multiplex PCR, and the TCRdb table lists in-frame clones only, not all of them. This repertoire shows 150,000 to 200,000 clones, 80% to 85% found once; its top ten account for around 2.4%. The material sequenced was peripheral blood. All receptors come from a human donor with acute or convalescent COVID-19. The donor label of this sample is uncertain.

The chain joins TRBV18 to TRBJ2-7; D perhaps matches TRBD1 (6 bases). The CDR3 sequence is 18 residues long. Germline V gives CDR1 KGHSH, CDR2 LQKENI. V dropped 3 bases and J dropped 0 bases, with 21 bases sitting between them. CDR3 protein: CASSPRSHEGDPSYEQYF. The CDR3, as DNA: TGTGCCAGCTCACCTCGTTCCCATGAGGGGGATCCCTCCTACGAGCAGTACTTC.

In its sample, this clone was seen once. The chain combines TRBV19 with TRBJ2-1; 12 nucleotides agree with TRBD2. CDR1 and CDR2 from the germline V gene are LNHDA and SQIVND (reference sequence). This CDR3 contains 14 residues. V lost 5 bases, J lost 7 bases, and 3 bases stayed unmatched. The CDR3 sequence: CASSPLAGGNEQFF. CDR3 in DNA: TGTGCCAGTAGTCCCCTAGCGGGGGGGAATGAGCAGTTCTTC.

This clone was observed a handful of times. The chain is built from TRBV28 and TRBJ2-7; 7 bases match TRBD1. The CDR3 sequence is 11 residues long. Germline CDR1 reads MDHEN; CDR2 reads SYDVKM. V trimming: 9 bases; J trimming: 6 bases; junction bases outside the gene matches: 5. DNA for the CDR3: TGTGCCAGTATACAGGGGACCGAGCAGTACTTC. Translation: CASIQGTEQYF.

This clone was seen once. The CDR3 DNA follows: TGTGCCAGCAGCCTCACTCTAGCGCAGTACTTC. Translation: CASSLTLAQYF. The rearrangement joins TRBV7-9 to TRBJ2-7; a weak D match, TRBD2 (5 bases). Germline loops: CDR1 SEHNR, CDR2 FQNEAQ (reference sequence). The CDR3 consists of 11 residues. Trimming stripped 5 bases from V and 9 bases from J, with 11 bases between.

The chain links TRBV29-1 to TRBJ1-5; D may be TRBD1 (5 bases). From germline, CDR1 is SQVTM and CDR2 ANQGSEA. This CDR3 is built from 13 residues. V lost 3 bases to trimming and J lost 4 bases, with 10 bases between them. As DNA, the CDR3 is TGCAGCGTTGAGGGGGAGGGGAATCAGCCCCAGCATTTT. Protein sequence: CSVEGEGNQPQHF.

The rearrangement uses TRBV28 and TRBJ1-2; D not resolved. CDR1 is MDHEN, CDR2 SYDVKM, per germline. The germline V and J ends were trimmed by 2 bases and 1 base, with 11 bases remaining between them. The CDR3 is 15 residues long. CDR3 sequence: CASSLISGLNYGYTF. DNA for the CDR3: TGTGCCAGCAGTTTAATTTCAGGTCTTAACTATGGCTACACCTTC.

J is TRBJ2-7 and V is TRBV28; no clear D. The CDR3 loop spans 14 amino acids. CDR1 is MDHEN, CDR2 SYDVKM, per germline. The germline V and J ends were trimmed by 5 bases and 0 bases, with 11 bases remaining between them. This CDR3 is CASSRILSSYEQYF. The CDR3 coding sequence is TGTGCCAGCAGTCGTATTCTGAGCTCCTACGAGCAGTACTTC. The full variable domain, rest sourced from reference TRBV28 and TRBJ2-7, is DVKVTQSSRYLVKRTGEKVFLECVQDMDHENMFWYRQDPGLGLRLIYFSYDVKMKEKGDIPEGYSVSREKKERFSLILESASTNQTSMYLCASSRILSSYEQYFGPGTRLTVT.

This rearrangement joins TRBV28 to TRBJ1-2; D call uncertain. The CDR3 runs to 15 residues. With 5 bases removed from V and 0 bases from J, the gap between germline ends came to 13 bases. CDR1 and CDR2 from the germline V gene are MDHEN and SYDVKM. DNA for the CDR3: TGTGCCAGCAGTGTAATCTACGAAGCTAACTATGGCTACACCTTC. Amino acids: CASSVIYEANYGYTF.

The genes are TRBV5-1 and TRBJ2-7; no clear D gene. The germline V gene has CDR1 SGHRS and CDR2 YFSETQ. This CDR3 contains 11 residues. The V end was cut by 1 base, the J end by 5 bases, with 4 bases between. CDR3 DNA: TGCGCCAGCAGCTTGCGGGACGAGCAGTACTTC. Its translation is CASSLRDEQYF.

The rearrangement uses TRBV25-1 and TRBJ2-2; weak D call: TRBD2 (5 bases). This CDR3 has 14 amino acids. Trimming took off 9 bases at V and 3 bases at J, with 14 bases between the two ends. Per the germline V gene, CDR1 is MGHDK and CDR2 is SYGVNS. The CDR3 loop is CASKGGSDTGELFF. For the CDR3, the DNA is TGTGCCAGTAAAGGAGGATCTGACACCGGGGAGCTGTTTTTT. Based on the CDR3 plus reference TRBV25-1 and TRBJ2-2, the full variable domain is EADIYQTPRYLVIGTGKKITLECSQTMGHDKMYWYQQDPGMELHLIHYSYGVNSTEKGDLSSESTVSRIRTEHFPLTLESARPSHTSQYLCASKGGSDTGELFFGEGSRLTVL.

This clone has only one observation. The chain is built from TRBV6-5 and TRBJ1-4; tentative D call: TRBD1 (5 bases). This CDR3 comprises 14 residues. Looked up from germline, CDR1 is MNHEY and CDR2 is SVGAGI. V dropped 6 bases and J dropped 5 bases, with 13 bases sitting between them. The CDR3 region is CASSYGQVNEKLFF. The CDR3 DNA reads TGTGCCAGCAGCTACGGACAAGTAAATGAAAAACTGTTTTTT.

CDR3 DNA sequence: TGTGCCAGCAGTTTAATATCAGGGGGCAATGGCTACACCTTC. This gives the protein CASSLISGGNGYTF. The chain has TRBV27 and TRBJ1-2, with 8 nucleotides matching TRBD1. The CDR3 contains 14 residues. With V trimmed by 2 bases and J by 6 bases, 5 bases remained unmatched. From germline, CDR1 is MNHEY and CDR2 SMNVEV (reference sequence).

The chain uses TRBV7-3 and TRBJ2-7, with 8 bases fitting TRBD2. The junction had 5 bases not matched to a gene; V was cut back by 5 bases and J by 2 bases. The CDR3 has 14 amino acids. Germline-derived CDR1 and CDR2 are SGHTA and FQGTGA. CDR3 in DNA: TGTGCCAGCAGCCCGAGCGGGGGTCCCTACGAGCAGTACTTC. This codes for CASSPSGGPYEQYF.

V is TRBV27 and J is TRBJ2-7, with a possible D match to TRBD2 (6 bases). V was trimmed by 4 bases and J by 3 bases, leaving 7 bases between them. Germline values: CDR1 MNHEY, CDR2 SMNVEV (reference sequence). The CDR3 has 12 amino acids. The CDR3 DNA reads TGTGCCAGCAGTTGGCGGGGCTACGAGCAGTACTTC. This sequence encodes CASSWRGYEQYF.

The chain links TRBV7-9 to TRBJ2-1, with 8 nucleotides matching TRBD1. The germline V gene has CDR1 SEHNR and CDR2 FQNEAQ (reference sequence). The J segment lost 5 bases and the V segment lost 3 bases, leaving 6 bases of the junction unmatched. CDR3 length: 15 amino acids. CDR3 bases: TGTGCCAGCAGCTTGTCCGGGACAGGTAACAATGAGCAGTTCTTC. Protein product: CASSLSGTGNNEQFF.

The CDR3 region is CASSLNPTGLPYSYEQYF. DNA for the CDR3: TGTGCCAGCAGCTTAAATCCTACGGGACTCCCGTATTCCTACGAGCAGTACTTC. The genes are TRBV5-6 and TRBJ2-7, with a weak D call TRBD2 (6 bases). Trimming took off 2 bases at V and 1 base at J, with 22 bases between the two ends. This CDR3 spans 18 amino acids. The germline CDR1 and CDR2 sequences are SGHDT and YYEEEE.

This rearrangement joins TRBV9 to TRBJ2-7, with TRBD1 matching over 7 bases. Looked up from germline, CDR1 is SGDLS and CDR2 is YYNGEE. CDR3 length equals 14 residues. The junction had 2 bases not matched to a gene; V was cut back by 0 bases and J by 2 bases. The CDR3 reads CASSVGTGTYEQYF. CDR3 nucleotides: TGTGCCAGCAGCGTAGGGACAGGAACCTACGAGCAGTACTTC.

This clone was counted a few times. The rearrangement uses TRBV16 and TRBJ2-1, with a possible D match to TRBD2 (5 bases). This CDR3 comprises 14 residues. Germline CDR1 KGHSY, CDR2 FQNENV. V was trimmed by 0 bases and J by 4 bases, leaving 7 bases between them. CDR3 nucleotides: TGTGCCAGCAGCCAATCGGGAGTATACAATGAGCAGTTCTTC. It encodes CASSQSGVYNEQFF. The complete variable domain, with remaining parts taken from reference TRBV16 and TRBJ2-1, reads GEEVAQTPKHLVRGEGQKAKLYCAPIKGHSYVFWYQQVLKNEFKFLISFQNENVFDETGMPKERFSAKCLPNSPCSLEIQATKLEDSAVYFCASSQSGVYNEQFFGPGTRLTVL.

The chain uses TRBV4-1 and TRBJ1-2; D gene unclear. Germline values: CDR1 MGHRA, CDR2 YSYEKL. V shed 0 bases and J shed 8 bases, with 16 bases lying between them. The CDR3 has 15 amino acids. The CDR3, as DNA: TGCGCCAGCAGCCAAGATCAGGCGCGGGGTGTCGGCTACACCTTC. This encodes CASSQDQARGVGYTF.

This chain links TRBV6-5 with TRBJ2-2, with 10 bases matching TRBD1. The CDR3 consists of 14 residues. V shed 6 bases and J 5 bases; nucleotides not matched to a gene: 3. CDR1 and CDR2 from the germline V gene are MNHEY and SVGAGI. CDR3 sequence (DNA): TGTGCCAGCAGACGGACAGGGGGGACCGGGGAGCTGTTTTTT. Amino acid sequence: CASRRTGGTGELFF.

CDR3 DNA: TGTGCCAGCAGCTTCCGGGACACCTACAATGAGCAGTTCTTC. Translation: CASSFRDTYNEQFF. The chain uses TRBV7-8 and TRBJ2-1; D possibly corresponds to TRBD1 (6 bases). This CDR3 contains 14 residues. Trimming removed 3 bases from V and 2 bases from J, with 8 bases in between. CDR1 and CDR2 (germline): SGHVS, FQNEAQ.

The chain carries TRBV7-9 and TRBJ1-1, with D possibly matching TRBD1 (5 bases). V was trimmed by 2 bases and J by 5 bases, leaving 9 bases between them. Germline values: CDR1 SEHNR, CDR2 FQNEAQ (reference sequence). The CDR3 loop spans 13 amino acids. The CDR3 here is CASSLSGGTEAFF. CDR3 coding DNA: TGTGCCAGCAGCTTAAGTGGGGGGACTGAAGCTTTCTTT.

The chain has TRBV4-1 and TRBJ1-3, with 8 bases that match TRBD1. Per germline, CDR1 MGHRA and CDR2 YSYEKL. Trimming cost V 0 bases and J 5 bases; bases outside gene matches: 12. The CDR3 consists of 18 residues. The CDR3 nucleotides read TGCGCCAGCAGCCAAGACCCGCCTCGGACAGGGTCTAGAAACACCATATATTTT. Translating it yields CASSQDPPRTGSRNTIYF.

This chain joins TRBV10-3 and TRBJ1-1, with a possible D match to TRBD1 (6 bases). Trimming shortened V by 7 bases and J by 6 bases, and 18 bases separated the two germline ends. The CDR3 sequence is 14 residues long. CDR1 and CDR2 from the germline V gene are ENHRY and SYGVKD. DNA of the CDR3: TGTGCCATCACCGAGGGGGGGTGGATCGCTGAAGCTTTCTTT. This translates into CAITEGGWIAEAFF.

This clone was recorded once. The rearrangement uses TRBV6-5 and TRBJ2-3, with a possible D match to TRBD1 (5 bases). Germline CDR1 is MNHEY and CDR2 is SVGAGI. The CDR3 is made up of 14 amino acids. Between the trimmed V and J ends, which lost 7 bases and 6 bases, there was a span of 17 bases. The CDR3 sequence is CASILRQPLDTQYF. In nucleotides, the CDR3 is TGTGCCAGCATCCTTAGACAGCCTCTCGATACGCAGTATTTT.

V is TRBV5-1 and J is TRBJ2-7; D unclear. This CDR3 is built from 14 residues. The V end was cut by 1 base, the J end by 3 bases, with 11 bases between. Germline assignment: CDR1 SGHRS and CDR2 YFSETQ. The DNA of the CDR3 is TGCGCCAGCAGCTTGTCCCCCAGTAACTACGAGCAGTACTTC. The encoded protein is CASSLSPSNYEQYF.

This chain connects TRBV12-3 or TRBV12-4 to TRBJ1-1; D gene uncertain. Trimming pared 7 bases from V and 4 bases from J, leaving 13 bases between. The CDR3 spans 13 residues. CDR3 residues: CASTLSSSTEAFF. The CDR3, as DNA: TGTGCCAGCACCCTCAGTTCAAGCACTGAAGCTTTCTTT.

V is TRBV29-1 and J is TRBJ2-3, with TRBD1 matching 10 bases. This CDR3 comprises 14 residues. Germline V CDR1 and CDR2: SQVTM, ANQGSEA. V lost 3 bases, J lost 3 bases, and 3 bases stayed unmatched. The DNA of the CDR3 is TGCAGCGTTGAGGGACAGGGGCTAACAGATACGCAGTATTTT. The encoded protein is CSVEGQGLTDTQYF.

This chain connects TRBV3-1 (or the pseudogene TRBV3-2) to TRBJ2-5; the D gene is possibly TRBD2 (5 bases). Germline V lookup: CDR1 LGHDT, CDR2 YNNKEL (reference sequence). The CDR3 has 11 amino acids. Trimming pared 5 bases from V and 9 bases from J, leaving 10 bases between. Written as DNA, the CDR3 is TGTGCCAGCAGCGACGAGGGTCCCCAGTACTTC. Its protein is CASSDEGPQYF.

This rearrangement joins TRBV28 to TRBJ1-1, with TRBD1 matching over 9 bases. Germline values: CDR1 MDHEN, CDR2 SYDVKM. V lost 5 bases to trimming and J lost 11 bases; unmatched junction nucleotides: 9. This CDR3 has 13 amino acids. CDR3 bases: TGTGCCAGCAGTCCAGGGACAGGGATTGGGGCTTTCTTT. Translated, it gives CASSPGTGIGAFF.

In its sample, this clone was seen once. The CDR3 sequence: CASSPREFPNEKLFF. In DNA, the CDR3 is TGCGCCAGCAGCCCAAGGGAGTTCCCTAATGAAAAACTGTTTTTT. The chain is built from TRBV5-1 and TRBJ1-4; unclear D gene. The CDR3 runs to 15 residues. Germline V gives CDR1 SGHRS, CDR2 YFSETQ. V dropped 4 bases and J dropped 3 bases, with 13 bases sitting between them. The full variable domain, its missing parts supplied by reference TRBV5-1 and TRBJ1-4, is KAGVTQTPRYLIKTRGQQVTLSCSPISGHRSVSWYQQTPGQGLQFLFEYFSETQRNKGNFPGRFSGRQFSNSRSEMNVSTLELGDSALYLCASSPREFPNEKLFFGSGTQLSVL.